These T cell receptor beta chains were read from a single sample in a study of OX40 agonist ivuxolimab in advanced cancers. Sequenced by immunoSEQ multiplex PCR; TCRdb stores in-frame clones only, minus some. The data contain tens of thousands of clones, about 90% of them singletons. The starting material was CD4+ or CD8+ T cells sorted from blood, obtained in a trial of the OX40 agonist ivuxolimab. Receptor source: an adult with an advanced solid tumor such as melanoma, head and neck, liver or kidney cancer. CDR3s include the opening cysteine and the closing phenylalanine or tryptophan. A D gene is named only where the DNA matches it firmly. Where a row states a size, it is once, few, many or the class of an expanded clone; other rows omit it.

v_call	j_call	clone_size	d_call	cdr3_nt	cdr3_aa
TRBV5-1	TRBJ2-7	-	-	TGCGCCAGCAGCTTGGAGGGTTGGGGCTACGAGCAGTACTTC	CASSLEGWGYEQYF
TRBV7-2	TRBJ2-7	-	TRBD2	TGTGCCAGCAGCTTAGCGGGAGGGCAGGAGCAGTACTTC	CASSLAGGQEQYF
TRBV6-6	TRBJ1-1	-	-	TGTGCCAGCAGTTACGGGGGAATGAACACTGAAGCTTTCTTT	CASSYGGMNTEAFF
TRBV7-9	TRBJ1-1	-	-	TGTGCCAGCAGCCCCCGGATGAACACTGAAGCTTTCTTT	CASSPRMNTEAFF
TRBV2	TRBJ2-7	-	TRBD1	TGTGCCAGCAGTGAACTCATCCGGACAGGGGGCTACGAGCAGTACTTC	CASSELIRTGGYEQYF
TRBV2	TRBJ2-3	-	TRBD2	TGTGCCAGCAGTGGGGAGGGGACCTCGGCAGATACGCAGTATTTT	CASSGEGTSADTQYF
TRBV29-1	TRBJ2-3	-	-	TGCAGCGTTGATTGGAATCCAGATACGCAGTATTTT	CSVDWNPDTQYF
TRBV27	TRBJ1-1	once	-	TGTGCCAGCAGTTCAGTATCGTTGGAAGGGTCTCTTGAAGCTTTCTTT	CASSSVSLEGSLEAFF
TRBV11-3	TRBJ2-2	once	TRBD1	TGTGCCAGCAGCTTAGCACAGGGGGCCGGGGAGCTGTTTTTT	CASSLAQGAGELFF
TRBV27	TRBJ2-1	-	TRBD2	TGTGCCAGCAGTCCTTTAGCGGGAGTGCGCGAGCAGTTCTTC	CASSPLAGVREQFF
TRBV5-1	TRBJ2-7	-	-	TGCGCCAGCAGCTTGGGTGGCAGCTCCTACGAGCAGTACTTC	CASSLGGSSYEQYF
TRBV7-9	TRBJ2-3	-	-	TGTGCCAGCAGCTTAGCGGGGGCTGATACGCAGTATTTT	CASSLAGADTQYF
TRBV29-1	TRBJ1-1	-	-	TGCAGCGGTGTTGGGAGGGGCGGCGCTTTCTTT	CSGVGRGGAFF
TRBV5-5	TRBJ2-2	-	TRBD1	TGTGCCAGCAGCTTACGACAGGGAAGTCTACTTGGGGAGCTGTTTTTT	CASSLRQGSLLGELFF
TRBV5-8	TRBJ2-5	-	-	TGTGCCAGCATGGCCCACGGGATAAGGGCAGAGACCCAGTACTTC	CASMAHGIRAETQYF
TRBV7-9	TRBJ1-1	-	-	TGTGCCAGCAGCTCCGGACGGATCACTGAAGCTTTCTTT	CASSSGRITEAFF
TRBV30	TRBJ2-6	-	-	TGTGCCTGGAGTTCTCCCAGCGTCCTGACTTTC	CAWSSPSVLTF
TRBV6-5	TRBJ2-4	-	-	TGTGCCAGCAGTCCCGGGCTGGCCAAAAACATTCAGTACTTC	CASSPGLAKNIQYF
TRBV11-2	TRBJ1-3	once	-	TGTGCCAGCAGCTTAGTGGGCCCAGGAAACACCATATATTTT	CASSLVGPGNTIYF
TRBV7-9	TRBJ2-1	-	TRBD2	TGTGCCAGCAGCCTAGACCTCAGCGGGATTATCCGAGGTGAGCAGTTCTTC	CASSLDLSGIIRGEQFF
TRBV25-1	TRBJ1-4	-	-	TGTGCCAGTGGCGGGACTCTCTTAGGAGAAAAACTGTTTTTT	CASGGTLLGEKLFF
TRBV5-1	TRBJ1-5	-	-	TGCGCCAGCAGCTTGGCAGGGTATAGCAATCAGCCCCAGCATTTT	CASSLAGYSNQPQHF
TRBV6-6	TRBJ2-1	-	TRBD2	TGTGCCAGCAGTTACGGGGCGGGAGGGGTTGAGCAGTTCTTC	CASSYGAGGVEQFF
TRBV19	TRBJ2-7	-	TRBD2	TGTGCCAGTAGTACCGGGCTAGCGGGCCCTTACGAGCAGTACTTC	CASSTGLAGPYEQYF
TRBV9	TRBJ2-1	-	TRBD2	TGTGCCAGCAGCGTAGACGCGGGCGGGAGCGGGGACTACAATGAGCAGTTCTTC	CASSVDAGGSGDYNEQFF
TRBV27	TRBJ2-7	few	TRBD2	TGTGCCAGCAGTCACCAGCGGGAGGTGGGGAAGGAGCAGTACTTC	CASSHQREVGKEQYF
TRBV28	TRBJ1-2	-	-	TGTGCCAGCAGTAATGAATTGAACTATGGCTACACCTTC	CASSNELNYGYTF
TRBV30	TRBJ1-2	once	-	TGTGCCTGGAGTGTACGGCAGACCTATGGCTACACCTTC	CAWSVRQTYGYTF
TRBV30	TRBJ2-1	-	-	TGTGCCTGGGTCCAAGGGCCCAGGGGTGAGCAGTTCTTC	CAWVQGPRGEQFF
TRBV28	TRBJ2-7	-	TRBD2	TGTGCCAGCAGTTTGGTAGCGGGCAAATACGAGCAGTACTTC	CASSLVAGKYEQYF
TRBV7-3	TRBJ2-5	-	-	TGTGCCAGCAGCTTAAACATCCAAGAGACCCAGTACTTC	CASSLNIQETQYF
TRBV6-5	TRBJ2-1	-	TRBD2	TGTGCCAGCAGTTACGCTAGCGGGAGATTCTACAATGAGCAGTTCTTC	CASSYASGRFYNEQFF
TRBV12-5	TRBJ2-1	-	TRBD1	TGTGCTAGTGGTTTGAAACTTGGCCGGGACAGTCACAATGAGCAGTTCTTC	CASGLKLGRDSHNEQFF
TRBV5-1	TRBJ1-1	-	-	TGCGCCAGCAGCACCGGCAGGCGGGGTGGGTACACTGAAGCTTTCTTT	CASSTGRRGGYTEAFF
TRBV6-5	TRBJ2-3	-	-	TGTGCCAGCAGTTACAAGGGGGTTAGCACAGATACGCAGTATTTT	CASSYKGVSTDTQYF
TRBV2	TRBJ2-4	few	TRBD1	TGTGCCAGCAGAGGGACAGGGGGGAACATTCAGTACTTC	CASRGTGGNIQYF
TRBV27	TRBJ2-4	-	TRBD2	TGTGCCAGCAGTTCTCTCGGCGGGAGCACGGACATTCAGTACTTC	CASSSLGGSTDIQYF
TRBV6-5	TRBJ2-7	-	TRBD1	TGTGCCAGCAGCCCGACAGGGGGCTACGAGCAGTACTTC	CASSPTGGYEQYF
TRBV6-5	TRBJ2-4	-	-	TGTGCCAGCAGTCAAACCACCGGGACGGACATTCAGTACTTC	CASSQTTGTDIQYF
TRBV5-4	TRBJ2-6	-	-	TGTGCCAGCAGCTTGGCCTTCGGGGCCTCCTCTGGGGCCAACGTCCTGACTTTC	CASSLAFGASSGANVLTF
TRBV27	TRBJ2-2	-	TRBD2	TGTGCCAGCAGTCAAAAGGGACTAGCGGGAGGTGGGGAGCTGTTTTTT	CASSQKGLAGGGELFF
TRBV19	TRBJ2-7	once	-	TGTGCCAGTAGTGCGAGTGGCTCACTCTACGAGCAGTACTTC	CASSASGSLYEQYF
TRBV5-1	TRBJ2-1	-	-	TGCGCCAGCAGCTTGTGGGAGGCCTACAATGAGCAGTTCTTC	CASSLWEAYNEQFF
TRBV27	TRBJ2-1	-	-	TGTGCCAGCAGCCAGATGAGACGCGAGCAGTTCTTC	CASSQMRREQFF
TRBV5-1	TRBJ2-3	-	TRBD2	TGCGCCAGCAGCATCGGACTAGCGGGAGCAACTAGCACAGATACGCAGTATTTT	CASSIGLAGATSTDTQYF
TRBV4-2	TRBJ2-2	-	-	TGTGCCAGCAGCTACGCTACCGGGGAGCTGTTTTTT	CASSYATGELFF